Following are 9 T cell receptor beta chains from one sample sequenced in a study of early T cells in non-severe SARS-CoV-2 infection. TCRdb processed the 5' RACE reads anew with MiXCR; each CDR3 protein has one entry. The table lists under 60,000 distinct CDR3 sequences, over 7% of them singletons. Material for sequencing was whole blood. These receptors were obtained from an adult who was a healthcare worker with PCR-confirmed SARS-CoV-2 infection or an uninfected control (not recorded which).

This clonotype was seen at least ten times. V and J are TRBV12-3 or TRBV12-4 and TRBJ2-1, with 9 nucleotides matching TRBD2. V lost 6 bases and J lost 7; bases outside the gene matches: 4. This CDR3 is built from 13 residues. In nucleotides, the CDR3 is TGTGCCAGCAGCCCGACTAGCGGAAATGAGCAGTTCTTC. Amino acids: CASSPTSGNEQFF.

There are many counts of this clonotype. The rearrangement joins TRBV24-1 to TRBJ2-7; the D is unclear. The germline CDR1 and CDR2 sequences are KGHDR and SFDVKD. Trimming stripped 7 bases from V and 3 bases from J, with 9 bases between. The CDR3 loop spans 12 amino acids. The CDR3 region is CATSAFGYEQYF. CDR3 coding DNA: TGTGCCACCAGCGCCTTCGGCTACGAGCAGTACTTC.

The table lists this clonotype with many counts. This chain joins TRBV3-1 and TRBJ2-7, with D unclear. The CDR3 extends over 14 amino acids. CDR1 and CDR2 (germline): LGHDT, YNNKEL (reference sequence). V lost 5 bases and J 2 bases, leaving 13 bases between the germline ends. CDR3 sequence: CASSSSRPAYEQYF. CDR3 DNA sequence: TGTGCCAGCAGCTCCTCCCGGCCGGCCTACGAGCAGTACTTC.

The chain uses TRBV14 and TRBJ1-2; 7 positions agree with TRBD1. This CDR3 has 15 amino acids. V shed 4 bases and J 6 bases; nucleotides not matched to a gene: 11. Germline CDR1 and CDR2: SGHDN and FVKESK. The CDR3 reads CASSRPGTASHGYTF. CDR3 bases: TGTGCCAGCAGCCGTCCCGGGACAGCGTCTCATGGCTACACCTTC.

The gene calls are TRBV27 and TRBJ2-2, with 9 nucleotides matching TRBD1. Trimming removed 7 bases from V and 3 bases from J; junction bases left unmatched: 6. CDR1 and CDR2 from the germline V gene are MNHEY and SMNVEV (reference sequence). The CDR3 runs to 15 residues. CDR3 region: CASTLGDRDTGELFF. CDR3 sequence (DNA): TGTGCCAGCACCCTTGGGGACAGGGACACCGGGGAGCTGTTTTTT.

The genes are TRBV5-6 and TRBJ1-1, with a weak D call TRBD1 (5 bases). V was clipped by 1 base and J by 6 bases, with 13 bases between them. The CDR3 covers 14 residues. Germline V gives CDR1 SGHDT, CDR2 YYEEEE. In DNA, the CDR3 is TGTGCCAGCAGCTTGTTCCCAGGGAAGTCTGAAGCTTTCTTT. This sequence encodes CASSLFPGKSEAFF.

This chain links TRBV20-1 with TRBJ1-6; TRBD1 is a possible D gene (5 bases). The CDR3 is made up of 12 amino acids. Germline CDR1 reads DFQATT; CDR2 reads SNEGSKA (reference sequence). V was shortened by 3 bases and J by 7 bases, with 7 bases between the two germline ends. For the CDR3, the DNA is TGCAGTGCTAGCCAGGGAAATTCACCCCTCCACTTT. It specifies CSASQGNSPLHF.

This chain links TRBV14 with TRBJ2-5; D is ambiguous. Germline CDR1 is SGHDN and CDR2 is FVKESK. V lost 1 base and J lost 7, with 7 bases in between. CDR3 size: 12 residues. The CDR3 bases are TGTGCCAGCAGCCAAGCCGCCGGGACCCAGTACTTC. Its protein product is CASSQAAGTQYF.

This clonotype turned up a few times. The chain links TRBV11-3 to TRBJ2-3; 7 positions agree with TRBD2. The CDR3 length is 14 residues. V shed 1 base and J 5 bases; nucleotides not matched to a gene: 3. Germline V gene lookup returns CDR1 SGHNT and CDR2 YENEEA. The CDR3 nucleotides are TGTGCCAGCAGCTTAGCGGGAGGACGAGATACGCAGTATTTT. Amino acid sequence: CASSLAGGRDTQYF.